Listed here are 23 T cell receptor beta chains from one sample, sequenced in a study of blood T cell repertoires in COVID-19. TCRdb's table, derived via immunoSEQ multiplex PCR, lists solely in-frame clones and lacks some. The repertoire includes about 25,000 clones, about 94% of them detected once, and about 4.1% sits in the top ten. Sample: peripheral blood. All receptors derive from a human donor with active COVID-19. The donor label of this sample is uncertain.

The chain couples TRBV6-5 to TRBJ1-2, with D maybe TRBD1 (5 bases). Germline CDR1 and CDR2: MNHEY and SVGAGI. This CDR3 is built from 15 residues. V was shortened by 6 bases and J by 6 bases, with 20 bases between the two germline ends. CDR3 residues: CASRAQGSVRNGYTF. DNA for the CDR3: TGTGCCAGCAGAGCCCAGGGAAGTGTCCGTAATGGCTACACCTTC.

This chain uses TRBV2 with TRBJ2-7, with a possible D match to TRBD2 (6 bases). Germline lookup yields CDR1 SNHLY and CDR2 FYNNEI. This CDR3 contains 17 residues. The V and J ends lost 1 base and 2 bases respectively, with 18 bases between them. The CDR3 spells CASSEEWGLESAYEQYF. The CDR3 DNA reads TGTGCCAGCAGTGAAGAATGGGGACTGGAGAGTGCCTACGAGCAGTACTTC.

This clone occurred once. This chain joins TRBV5-1 and TRBJ1-5; D is undetermined. The V end lost 1 base, the J end lost 0 bases, and 8 bases lay between the germline ends. Germline loops: CDR1 SGHRS, CDR2 YFSETQ. The CDR3 runs to 15 residues. In DNA form, the CDR3 reads TGCGCCAGCAGCTTGTCAGGAAATAGCAATCAGCCCCAGCATTTT. Its translation is CASSLSGNSNQPQHF.

V and J are TRBV6-6 and TRBJ2-7; a possible D gene is TRBD2 (6 bases). The J call may be faulty, since TRBJ2-1 better matches the DNA end. CDR3 length: 15 amino acids. From germline, CDR1 is MNHNY and CDR2 SVGAGI (reference sequence). The CDR3 protein is CASSLGGYSYNEQFF. The CDR3 region has the DNA TGTGCCAGCAGCCTCGGGGGATACTCCTACAATGAGCAGTTCTTC.

This clone is a singleton in its sample. The chain has TRBV5-4 and TRBJ1-1; D gene ambiguous. Between the trimmed V and J ends, which lost 5 bases and 2 bases, there was a span of 13 bases. The CDR3 is made up of 14 amino acids. CDR1 is SGHNT and CDR2 is YYREEE in the germline V gene (reference sequence). CDR3 nucleotide sequence: TGTGCCAGCAGGGCGAGAGGGATTAACACTGAAGCTTTCTTT. The encoded protein is CASRARGINTEAFF.

The J gene is TRBJ2-3, the V gene TRBV5-4, with 8 bases fitting TRBD1. This CDR3 is 19 amino acids long. The germline gives CDR1 SGHNT, CDR2 YYREEE (reference sequence). Trimming removed 0 bases from V and 1 base from J; junction bases left unmatched: 13. The CDR3 sequence: CASSLGTGIVGAGTDTQYF. The CDR3 coding sequence is TGTGCCAGCAGCTTGGGGACAGGGATCGTGGGAGCGGGCACAGATACGCAGTATTTT.

The chain links TRBV5-1 to TRBJ2-7, with 10 nucleotides matching TRBD1. The trim removed 3 bases at V and 1 base at J, leaving 4 bases unmatched. The CDR3 contains 15 residues. Germline lookup yields CDR1 SGHRS and CDR2 YFSETQ. CDR3 region: CASSSGTGESYEQYF. In nucleotides, the CDR3 is TGCGCCAGCAGCTCCGGGACAGGGGAGTCCTACGAGCAGTACTTC.

The chain employs TRBV12-3 or TRBV12-4 and TRBJ1-1; TRBD1 agrees at 11 bases. The CDR3 covers 13 residues. V was clipped by 6 bases and J by 4 bases; unmatched bases: 1. The CDR3 loop is CASSGTGGTEAFF. The DNA of the CDR3 is TGTGCCAGCAGCGGGACAGGGGGCACTGAAGCTTTCTTT.

This clone was recorded once. V and J are TRBV27 and TRBJ2-3; D perhaps matches TRBD2 (5 bases). Germline assignment: CDR1 MNHEY and CDR2 SMNVEV (reference sequence). V dropped 5 bases and J dropped 0 bases, with 12 bases sitting between them. The CDR3 sequence is 15 residues long. The CDR3 spells CASSGLGSSTDTQYF. The CDR3 DNA follows: TGTGCCAGCAGTGGACTCGGATCTAGCACAGATACGCAGTATTTT.

V gene TRBV12-3 or TRBV12-4 combines with J gene TRBJ2-7, with D tentatively TRBD1 (5 bases). This CDR3 spans 13 amino acids. The germline V and J ends were trimmed by 6 bases and 5 bases, with 14 bases remaining between them. The CDR3 sequence: CASRGQGGDEQYF. CDR3 nucleotide sequence: TGTGCCAGCAGGGGGCAGGGTGGGGACGAGCAGTACTTC.

The V gene is TRBV6-4, the J gene TRBJ1-6, with TRBD1 as a possible D gene (6 bases). Looked up from germline, CDR1 is MRHNA and CDR2 is SNTAGT. The CDR3 has 14 amino acids. V was cut by 3 bases and J by 6 bases, with 9 bases left in between. In nucleotides, the CDR3 is TGTGCCAGCAGTGAAGGCAGGGGTAATTCACCCCTCCACTTT. Its protein is CASSEGRGNSPLHF.

This rearrangement joins TRBV5-1 to TRBJ2-7, with 8 bases that match TRBD2. CDR1 is SGHRS and CDR2 is YFSETQ in the germline V gene. The trim removed 0 bases at V and 4 bases at J, leaving 9 bases unmatched. The CDR3 extends over 16 amino acids. The CDR3 loop reads CASSLGPGLAGYEQYF. CDR3 coding DNA: TGCGCCAGCAGCTTGGGGCCCGGACTAGCAGGATACGAGCAGTACTTC.

This rearrangement joins TRBV7-9 to TRBJ2-1, with 12 bases lining up with TRBD2. J gave up 3 bases and V 5 bases, and 8 bases lay outside the gene matches. Germline loops: CDR1 SEHNR, CDR2 FQNEAQ (reference sequence). The CDR3 spans 17 residues. As DNA, the CDR3 is TGTGCCAGCAGCCCGCAAAGGACTAGCGGGAACTACAATGAGCAGTTCTTC. Translating gives CASSPQRTSGNYNEQFF.

The chain carries TRBV30 and TRBJ1-4; perhaps TRBD1 as D (5 bases). Per germline, CDR1 GTSNPN and CDR2 SVGIG (reference sequence). The CDR3 loop spans 12 amino acids. Trimming removed 4 bases at V and 8 bases at J, with 11 bases between. CDR3 region: CAWTLRGEKLFF. In DNA form, the CDR3 reads TGTGCCTGGACCCTACGGGGGGAAAAACTGTTTTTT.

This rearrangement joins TRBV7-9 to TRBJ2-5; 14 bases map to TRBD2. J was trimmed by 5 bases and V by 1 base; bases with no gene match: 3. The CDR3 is 16 residues long. Germline CDR1 and CDR2: SEHNR and FQNEAQ (reference sequence). The CDR3 protein is CASSLEGLAGVETQYF. CDR3 DNA sequence: TGTGCCAGCAGCTTAGAGGGACTAGCGGGGGTGGAGACCCAGTACTTC.

V and J are TRBV29-1 and TRBJ1-3; D perhaps matches TRBD1 (5 bases). The CDR3 is made up of 17 amino acids. Germline assignment: CDR1 SQVTM and CDR2 ANQGSEA. Trimming pared 0 bases from V and 7 bases from J, leaving 22 bases between. CDR3 amino acids: CSVEDRRRGGGWNTIYF. In DNA, the CDR3 is TGCAGCGTTGAAGATCGGCGGAGGGGAGGTGGATGGAACACCATATATTTT.

The genes are TRBV5-1 and TRBJ2-3; D perhaps matches TRBD1 (5 bases). Trimming left V 0 bases short and J 4 bases short, with 9 bases between. The CDR3 length is 14 residues. Germline loops: CDR1 SGHRS, CDR2 YFSETQ. CDR3: CASSLARAADTQYF. CDR3 bases: TGCGCCAGCAGCTTGGCCAGGGCGGCAGATACGCAGTATTTT.

The chain is built from TRBV6-5 and TRBJ2-1; 7 nucleotides align to TRBD2. The germline V gene encodes CDR1 MNHEY and CDR2 SVGAGI. The CDR3 consists of 16 residues. The V segment lost 0 bases and the J segment 2 bases; nucleotides outside the gene matches: 4. CDR3 DNA: TGTGCCAGCAGTTACTCATGGGGGGGAACCTACAATGAGCAGTTCTTC. Translating gives CASSYSWGGTYNEQFF.

The rearrangement uses TRBV3-1 (or the pseudogene TRBV3-2) and TRBJ2-7; TRBD2 matches 14 bases. With 4 bases clipped from V and 1 base from J, the junction kept 9 bases outside the gene matches. The CDR3 runs 18 residues. The V gene's germline CDR1 is LGHDT and CDR2 YNNKEL (reference sequence). The CDR3 spells CASSRGAGTSGRSYEQYF. CDR3 nucleotide sequence: TGTGCCAGCAGCCGCGGAGCCGGGACTAGCGGGAGATCCTACGAGCAGTACTTC.

The V and J genes are TRBV15 and TRBJ2-7; D perhaps matches TRBD1 (5 bases). The V gene lost 8 bases and the J gene lost 3 bases, with 14 bases spanning the gap. Germline V gene lookup returns CDR1 LNHNV and CDR2 YYDKDF (reference sequence). This CDR3 is built from 13 residues. The CDR3 loop reads CATGHDLNYEQYF. The DNA for the CDR3 is TGTGCCACCGGACACGACCTGAACTACGAGCAGTACTTC.

The chain uses TRBV7-9 and TRBJ2-2, with 10 bases fitting TRBD2. J lost 2 bases, V lost 6 bases, and 6 bases had no gene match. The CDR3 totals 16 residues. CDR1 is SEHNR, CDR2 FQNEAQ, per germline (reference sequence). In nucleotides, the CDR3 is TGTGCCAGCAGAAATCCTAGCGGGGGTAACACCGGGGAGCTGTTTTTT. Residues: CASRNPSGGNTGELFF.

The chain's CDR3 is CASSSYRVPSGNTIYF. The CDR3 coding sequence is TGTGCCAGCAGCTCATACCGGGTCCCCTCTGGAAACACCATATATTTT. This chain joins TRBV7-8 and TRBJ1-3, with D uncertain. V lost 4 bases and J lost 0, with 13 bases in between. Germline CDR1 SGHVS, CDR2 FQNEAQ. This CDR3 has 16 residues.

This clone has just one count. CDR3 protein: CASRRTGTGGTFF. DNA for the CDR3: TGTGCCAGCAGGAGAACCGGGACAGGGGGTACTTTCTTT. The V gene is TRBV2, the J gene TRBJ1-1; 11 bases line up with TRBD1. Germline CDR1 reads SNHLY; CDR2 reads FYNNEI. The CDR3 is 13 residues long. V shed 6 bases, J shed 12 bases, and the junction held 9 bases outside the gene matches.